This TCR beta chain was obtained from a study of blood T cell repertoires in COVID-19. Whole-study context: Acute-phase and convalescent COVID-19 samples originated in the United States, Italy and Spain.

As handled by the study authors: Amplification with reference gene primers provided the estimates of nucleated cell counts. Clones were sequenced by immunoSEQ multiplex PCR, and TCRdb holds only the in-frame ones, with some missing. V and J calls and clone size are copied from that table; D and trimming were computed from the DNA. The sample records roughly 150,000 clones, about 79% being singletons. CDR3 length: 12 residues. CDR1 is LGHDT and CDR2 is YNNKEL in the germline V gene (reference sequence). V dropped 6 bases and J dropped 3 bases, with 5 bases sitting between them. The rearrangement uses TRBV3-1 (or the pseudogene TRBV3-2) and TRBJ2-2; no clear D gene. The sequencing sample was made of peripheral blood. The TCR was taken from a woman between 45 and 65 years old in a cohort sampled during active or convalescent COVID-19. The CDR3 loop is CASRRDTGELFF. The CDR3 nucleotides read TGTGCCAGCAGACGCGACACCGGGGAGCTGTTTTTT.